The 21 T cell receptor beta chains below all came from one sample that was sequenced in a study of T-cell memory formation after mild COVID-19. TCRdb called the 5' RACE reads again in MiXCR, with one record for every CDR3 protein. The table includes approximately 150,000 distinct CDR3 sequences, roughly 15% detected once. What was sequenced was PBMCs or a T cell subset sorted from them (not recorded which). These receptors originate from an adult woman who had mild COVID-19 (a few samples of this study predate the infection). Cell type and time point are not known.

Here the CDR3 reads CASSLLGGGFDEQYF. In nucleotides, the CDR3 is TGTGCCAGCAGCTTACTAGGTGGGGGGTTCGACGAGCAGTACTTC. V and J are TRBV7-2 and TRBJ2-7, with TRBD2 as a possible D gene (6 bases). Germline values: CDR1 SGHTA, CDR2 FQGNSA. This CDR3 is built from 15 residues. V shed 2 bases and J shed 5 bases, with 16 bases lying between them.

In this sample, this clonotype turned up many times. The chain couples TRBV20-1 to TRBJ2-7; D might be TRBD2 (5 bases). Deletions cut 6 bases from V and 2 bases from J, with 11 bases between. Per the germline V gene, CDR1 is DFQATT and CDR2 is SNEGSKA (reference sequence). This CDR3 is 12 amino acids long. CDR3 residues: CSAPWGAYEQYF. The CDR3 nucleotides read TGCAGTGCCCCATGGGGAGCCTACGAGCAGTACTTC.

This clonotype was recorded many times. J is TRBJ2-3 and V is TRBV5-1; D is uncertain. This CDR3 has 13 residues. The germline V and J ends were trimmed by 3 bases and 4 bases, with 9 bases remaining between them. Germline V lookup: CDR1 SGHRS, CDR2 YFSETQ. This CDR3 reads CASSSWSSDTQYF. CDR3 nucleotides: TGCGCCAGCAGCTCCTGGTCCTCAGATACGCAGTATTTT.

This clonotype was found a few times. The V and J genes are TRBV5-1 and TRBJ2-7, with 7 positions matching TRBD1. There are 14 residues in the CDR3. Unmatched junction bases numbered 11, after V lost 7 bases and J lost 4 bases. Germline V gene sequence: CDR1 SGHRS, CDR2 YFSETQ. The CDR3 nucleotides are TGCGCCAGCCACGACCGGGACAGACCTTACGAGCAGTACTTC. Translated, it gives CASHDRDRPYEQYF.

The chain uses TRBV4-3 and TRBJ1-2; D perhaps matches TRBD1 (5 bases). This CDR3 region has 15 residues. The ends were cut back, 0 bases at V and 4 bases at J, with 12 bases in the middle. Germline V lookup: CDR1 LGHNA, CDR2 YSLEER. CDR3 sequence (DNA): TGCGCCAGCAGCCAAGAATGGCAGGGCGGCTATGGCTACACCTTC. This encodes CASSQEWQGGYGYTF.

This clonotype showed up just a few times. The genes are TRBV25-1 and TRBJ2-3; D not certain. V dropped 3 bases and J dropped 4 bases, with 2 bases sitting between them. Germline V CDR1 and CDR2: MGHDK, SYGVNS. This CDR3 spans 11 amino acids. The CDR3 bases are TGTGCCAGCAGTGACTCAGATACGCAGTATTTT. Encoded protein: CASSDSDTQYF.

The chain is built from TRBV29-1 and TRBJ2-7; D not certain. CDR1 is SQVTM and CDR2 is ANQGSEA in the germline V gene. CDR3 length: 11 amino acids. As DNA, the CDR3 is TGCACCATAAACCACGGGTCCGAGCAGTACTTC. Its translation: CTINHGSEQYF.

The CDR3 sequence is CASSPGPTGMSNEQYF. CDR3 in DNA: TGCGCCAGCAGCCCCGGTCCGACAGGGATGAGCAACGAGCAGTACTTC. The chain combines TRBV5-1 with TRBJ2-7; 7 bases line up with TRBD1. Per germline, CDR1 SGHRS and CDR2 YFSETQ. V shed 4 bases and J 5 bases; nucleotides not matched to a gene: 15. The CDR3 consists of 16 residues.

The chain is built from TRBV14 and TRBJ1-2; D is ambiguous. V lost 5 bases, J lost 2 bases, and 15 bases lay in between. This CDR3 spans 15 amino acids. The germline V gene has CDR1 SGHDN and CDR2 FVKESK. The CDR3 nucleotides are TGTGCCAGCAGCTCACAGCGTTTTGGCAACTATGGCTACACCTTC. This sequence encodes CASSSQRFGNYGYTF.

This clonotype was picked up a small number of times. The J gene is TRBJ2-7, the V gene TRBV5-1; possibly TRBD1 for D (5 bases). The CDR3 is 15 residues long. With 4 bases removed from V and 3 bases from J, the gap between germline ends came to 17 bases. Germline CDR1 SGHRS, CDR2 YFSETQ. CDR3 in DNA: TGCGCCAGCAGCAAAGACAGCACCTTGGGCTACGAGCAGTACTTC. As protein: CASSKDSTLGYEQYF.

This clonotype has more than one count but fewer than ten. The chain has TRBV7-9 and TRBJ2-3; 9 nucleotides align to TRBD1. The germline CDR1 and CDR2 sequences are SEHNR and FQNEAQ (reference sequence). V was clipped by 5 bases and J by 6 bases; unmatched bases: 9. The CDR3 length is 15 residues. The CDR3 bases are TGTGCCAGCAGCCTACTACAGGGGGCTGGTGATACGCAGTATTTT. Translating gives CASSLLQGAGDTQYF.

This clonotype was seen more than once but under ten times. V is TRBV29-1 and J is TRBJ2-7; the match to TRBD1 covers 9 bases. Unmatched junction bases numbered 8, after V lost 5 bases and J lost 3 bases. CDR1 is SQVTM and CDR2 is ANQGSEA in the germline V gene. CDR3 length equals 14 residues. Written as DNA, the CDR3 is TGCAGCGTTTCATCCCGGACAGGGGTCTACGAGCAGTACTTC. Amino acid sequence: CSVSSRTGVYEQYF.

The V call is TRBV12-3 or TRBV12-4, the J call TRBJ2-6; D tentatively fits TRBD1 or TRBD2 (5 bases each). This CDR3 region has 14 residues. Trimming stripped 5 bases from V and 6 bases from J, with 11 bases between. CDR3 DNA: TGTGCCAGCAGTGGACACGGGGCGGCCAACGTCCTGACTTTC. Protein product: CASSGHGAANVLTF.

The chain combines TRBV15 with TRBJ2-2; a possible D gene is TRBD2 (5 bases). V dropped 0 bases and J dropped 7 bases, with 18 bases sitting between them. This CDR3 comprises 17 residues. Germline CDR1 and CDR2: LNHNV and YYDKDF (reference sequence). The CDR3 loop is CATSRDRDRRVGGELFF. CDR3 DNA sequence: TGTGCCACCAGCAGAGATCGGGATCGAAGGGTCGGCGGGGAGCTGTTTTTT.

The V gene is TRBV9, the J gene TRBJ2-3; possible D gene TRBD2, 5 bases. V lost 1 base and J 6 bases, leaving 12 bases between the germline ends. CDR1 SGDLS and CDR2 YYNGEE come from the germline V gene. The CDR3 covers 14 residues. CDR3 sequence: CASSVLAMGDTQYF. The CDR3 nucleotides are TGTGCCAGCAGCGTACTAGCAATGGGGGATACGCAGTATTTT.

The genes are TRBV7-8 and TRBJ2-3; 10 nucleotides line up with TRBD2. Germline V lookup: CDR1 SGHVS, CDR2 FQNEAQ. V lost 3 bases and J lost 2; bases outside the gene matches: 17. The CDR3 sequence is 20 residues long. As DNA, the CDR3 is TGTGCCAGCAGCTTCGGGACCGGGACTAGCGTTAGATCCCCCACAGATACGCAGTATTTT. This translates into CASSFGTGTSVRSPTDTQYF.

The V call is TRBV7-2, the J call TRBJ2-3, with D uncertain. This CDR3 comprises 12 residues. Trimming took off 2 bases at V and 2 bases at J, with 2 bases between the two ends. Per the germline V gene, CDR1 is SGHTA and CDR2 is FQGNSA. The CDR3, as DNA: TGTGCCAGCAGCTTAATCACAGATACGCAGTATTTT. This codes for CASSLITDTQYF. Complete variable domain (other parts from reference TRBV7-2 and TRBJ2-3): GAGVSQSPSNKVTEKGKDVELRCDPISGHTALYWYRQSLGQGLEFLIYFQGNSAPDKSGLPSDRFSAERTGGSVSTLTIQRTQQEDSAVYLCASSLITDTQYFGPGTRLTVL.

This clonotype was counted only a few times. J is TRBJ1-2 and V is TRBV5-1; TRBD1 agrees at 8 bases. V shed 4 bases, J shed 2 bases, and the junction held 4 bases outside the gene matches. Germline V gene sequence: CDR1 SGHRS, CDR2 YFSETQ. This CDR3 has 14 residues. The CDR3 nucleotides read TGCGCCAGCAGCCCCACAGGGGGGAACTATGGCTACACCTTC. Protein: CASSPTGGNYGYTF.

The rearrangement links TRBV7-2 to TRBJ1-2, with 11 bases identical to TRBD1. This CDR3 is 19 amino acids long. The germline gives CDR1 SGHTA, CDR2 FQGNSA. Trimming removed 1 base from V and 4 bases from J; junction bases left unmatched: 14. Here the CDR3 reads CASSLVRWGQGVRSYGYTF. The CDR3, as DNA: TGTGCCAGCAGCTTAGTACGATGGGGACAGGGGGTTCGGAGCTATGGCTACACCTTC.

The chain links TRBV7-2 to TRBJ1-5; D remains unclear. Germline V CDR1 and CDR2: SGHTA, FQGNSA. The CDR3 consists of 13 residues. V lost 6 bases and J lost 6, with 12 bases in between. CDR3 DNA: TGTGCCAGCAGTCCTAGGTCGGGTCAGCCCCAGCATTTT. The encoded protein is CASSPRSGQPQHF.

This clonotype showed up just a few times. The rearrangement links TRBV7-9 to TRBJ2-5; 10 bases map to TRBD2. V shed 6 bases and J 5 bases; nucleotides not matched to a gene: 3. This CDR3 has 13 residues. CDR1 is SEHNR and CDR2 is FQNEAQ in the germline V gene (reference sequence). CDR3 nucleotide sequence: TGTGCCAGCAGAAGTAGCGGGGGGGAGACCCAGTACTTC. Protein: CASRSSGGETQYF.